This passage covers 8 T cell receptor beta chains from one sample sequenced in a study of a mutant IDH1 vaccine in newly diagnosed glioma. Time point given: week 47, end of study. All doses held 300 ug of mutant IDH1 20-mer peptide, with topical imiquimod. The repertoire was sequenced with immunoSEQ multiplex PCR; TCRdb's copy has only in-frame clones and lacks some. The sample carries about 56,000 clones, 75% to 90% recorded once. The antigens these receptors bind are not known. The material was PBMCs, obtained from a glioma patient whose treatment included an IDH1 peptide vaccine. Receptors originate from a woman aged 45-60 years with glioma.

The chain is built from TRBV30 and TRBJ1-5, with no clear D. V lost 0 bases and J 5 bases, leaving 8 bases between the germline ends. Germline lookup yields CDR1 GTSNPN and CDR2 SVGIG (reference sequence). CDR3 length: 13 residues. CDR3 loop: CAWSVFADQPQHF. Written as DNA, the CDR3 is TGTGCCTGGAGTGTATTTGCGGATCAGCCCCAGCATTTT.

This chain connects TRBV5-1 to TRBJ1-5; 8 bases fit TRBD1. The trim removed 0 bases at V and 2 bases at J, leaving 4 bases unmatched. Germline V gene lookup returns CDR1 SGHRS and CDR2 YFSETQ. CDR3 length: 16 residues. The CDR3 bases are TGCGCCAGCAGCTTGGCGGCAGGGGGCGGCAATCAGCCCCAGCATTTT. The encoded protein is CASSLAAGGGNQPQHF.

This chain uses TRBV30 with TRBJ2-7, with D perhaps TRBD1 (6 bases). Germline CDR1 reads GTSNPN; CDR2 reads SVGIG (reference sequence). The CDR3 consists of 12 residues. Trimming took off 3 bases at V and 0 bases at J, with 6 bases between the two ends. CDR3 nucleotides: TGTGCCTGGAGACAGGGCTCCTACGAGCAGTACTTC. Translating it yields CAWRQGSYEQYF.

The count of this clone is one. The chain recombines TRBV19 with TRBJ1-1, with D possibly matching TRBD1 (6 bases). Trimming shortened V by 3 bases and J by 6 bases, and 8 bases separated the two germline ends. CDR3 length: 12 amino acids. CDR1 and CDR2 from the germline V gene are LNHDA and SQIVND (reference sequence). The CDR3 reads CASSMGAAEAFF. CDR3 DNA: TGTGCCAGTAGTATGGGGGCAGCTGAAGCTTTCTTT.

The V and J genes are TRBV27 and TRBJ1-2; 7 nucleotides match TRBD1. The length of the CDR3 is 14 residues. With 5 bases clipped from V and 5 bases from J, the junction kept 8 bases outside the gene matches. The germline CDR1 and CDR2 sequences are MNHEY and SMNVEV (reference sequence). CDR3: CASSPEGALYGYTF. CDR3 bases: TGTGCCAGCAGTCCGGAGGGGGCCCTTTATGGCTACACCTTC.

This clone appeared a single time. V and J are TRBV5-4 and TRBJ2-5; tentatively, D is TRBD1 (6 bases). Trimming took off 1 base at V and 4 bases at J, with 14 bases between the two ends. The CDR3 spans 15 residues. Germline CDR1 SGHNT, CDR2 YYREEE (reference sequence). The CDR3 sequence: CASSLPTGITETQYF. The DNA for the CDR3 is TGTGCCAGCAGCTTGCCCACAGGGATCACAGAGACCCAGTACTTC.

A few counts support this clone. This chain joins TRBV29-1 and TRBJ1-1; D gene uncertain. Per germline, CDR1 SQVTM and CDR2 ANQGSEA. The V gene lost 8 bases and the J gene lost 1 base, with 8 bases spanning the gap. The length of the CDR3 is 11 residues. The CDR3 here is CSTVGNTEAFF. CDR3 coding DNA: TGCAGCACCGTCGGGAACACTGAAGCTTTCTTT. The full variable domain, completed using reference TRBV29-1 and TRBJ1-1, is SAVISQKPSRDICQRGTSLTIQCQVDSQVTMMFWYRQQPGQSLTLIATANQGSEATYESGFVIDKFPISRPNLTFSTLTVSNMSPEDSSIYLCSTVGNTEAFFGQGTRLTVV.

This clone has a single count. The CDR3 DNA reads TGTGCCAGCAGTTTTTGGTCAGGGAACATCACAGATACGCAGTATTTT. Translating it yields CASSFWSGNITDTQYF. The rearrangement links TRBV27 to TRBJ2-3, with D possibly being TRBD1 (5 bases). Germline values: CDR1 MNHEY, CDR2 SMNVEV (reference sequence). This CDR3 is 16 amino acids long. Deletions cut 3 bases from V and 2 bases from J, with 15 bases between.